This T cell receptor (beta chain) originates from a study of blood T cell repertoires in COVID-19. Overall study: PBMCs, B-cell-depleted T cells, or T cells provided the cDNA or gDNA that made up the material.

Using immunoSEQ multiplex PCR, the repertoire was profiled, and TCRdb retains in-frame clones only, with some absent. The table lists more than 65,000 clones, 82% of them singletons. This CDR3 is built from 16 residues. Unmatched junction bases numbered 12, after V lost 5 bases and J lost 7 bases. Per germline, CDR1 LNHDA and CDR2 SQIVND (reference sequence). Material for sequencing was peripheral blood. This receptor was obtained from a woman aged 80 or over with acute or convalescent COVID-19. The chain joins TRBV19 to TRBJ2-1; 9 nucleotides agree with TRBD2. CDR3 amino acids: CASSLSRGRARNEQFF. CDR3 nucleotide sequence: TGTGCCAGTAGTCTCTCTCGCGGGAGGGCCAGGAATGAGCAGTTCTTC.